A single TCR beta chain is shown here with its context. What it binds is not known. The authors amplified TCR beta CDR3 by multiplex PCR with 32 V and 13 J primers. TCRdb ran MiXCR on the multiplex PCR reads and lists one entry per CDR3 protein. The top ten clones hold around 27% of a sample with about 9,600 distinct CDR3 sequences, about a quarter of them seen once. The V gene lost 4 bases and the J gene lost 8 bases, with 6 bases spanning the gap. The V gene's germline CDR1 is SGHAT and CDR2 FQNNGV. The CDR3 has 11 amino acids. For each sample, template was around 600 ng of bulk tumor genomic DNA. While surgery was under way, several biopsies spaced far apart were taken per primary tumor. Surgery that was curative in intent was performed on patients with untreated, newly diagnosed non-small cell lung cancer. This sample was included in a study of immune heterogeneity within non-small cell lung tumors. Turning to the study itself: Of all tumors, several turned out to be squamous cell carcinomas, more than eight were non-squamous carcinomas and 1 was not otherwise specified.

Study results and limitations: A significant, moderate positive correlation (R about 0.34) linked local T-cell clonality and tumor mutational burden. Recurrence of identical dominant CDR3 beta clonotypes was observed across intrapatient tumor sites, concomitant with site-unique high-frequency clones.

This receptor was taken from a woman aged 45-65 years with non-small cell lung cancer. The sample comprised lung tumor tissue. The rearrangement joins TRBV11-2 to TRBJ2-1; no firm D call. The chain's CDR3 is CASSYIHEQFF. The CDR3 DNA reads TGTGCCAGCAGCTACATTCATGAGCAGTTCTTC.